This TCR beta chain comes out of a study of tumor and adjacent non-tumor tissue in lung cancer. Study in general: Samples averaged around 3.9 million productive TCRbeta reads each. Study findings and constraints: Higher tumor TCR diversity was associated with shorter survival. Tumor repertoires had a smaller top 100 clone share than normal lung.

As concerns this clonotype: Its antigen is as yet unknown.

No cell sorting was done before RNA was extracted from the tissue. J lost 5 bases, V lost 3 bases, and 4 bases had no gene match. This CDR3 spans 14 amino acids. CDR1 and CDR2 (germline): SGHNT, YYREEE (reference sequence). The library came from three nested PCR rounds adapted from ARM-PCR protocols. Using its own MiXCR run on the multiplex PCR reads, TCRdb lists one record per CDR3 protein. The data contain under 150,000 distinct CDR3 sequences, about 66% of them seen just once; the ten biggest clones take up about 13%. The chain carries TRBV5-4 and TRBJ2-5, with 10 bases identical to TRBD2. The specimen was lung tumor tissue. The receptor was derived from a man in his thirties or forties with non-small cell lung cancer. The CDR3 protein is CASSYSGRTETQYF. For the CDR3, the DNA is TGTGCCAGCAGCTATAGCGGGAGGACGGAGACCCAGTACTTC.